Detailed here is one T cell receptor beta chain. The CDR3 is 16 amino acids. Germline V gene lookup returns CDR1 MGHRA and CDR2 YSYEKL. Germline trimming cut 6 bases from V and 4 bases from J; bases unmatched to any gene: 10. This sample was included in a study of blood T cell repertoires in COVID-19. Study processing details: Amplifying reference gene primers gave estimates of nucleated cell counts. The table came from immunoSEQ multiplex PCR; TCRdb's copy has only in-frame clones and leaves some out. The V and J calls and clone size were taken over from that table, and D and trimming were inferred from the DNA. Of 100,000 to 150,000 clones in the sample, 81% are singletons; the top ten hold roughly 17%.

The receptor was isolated from a man aged 25 to 45 with COVID-19, enrolled during active disease. Input material: peripheral blood. The chain couples TRBV4-1 to TRBJ2-1; TRBD2 aligns across 9 bases. The CDR3 DNA follows: TGCGCCAGCAGGGTTATAGCGGGGGCCCGATACAATGAGCAGTTCTTC. It yields the protein CASRVIAGARYNEQFF.